This T cell receptor beta chain was identified during a study of T-cell reconstitution after alpha-beta-depleted transplantation in children. General observations from the study: Surviving recipient T cells and thymic progenitors produced the high day-60 TCRbeta diversity seen in some patients. T cells produced anew were the main source of T-cell counts and diversity one year after transplant. By about two months after transplant, alpha-beta T cells reportedly arose from several hundred graft clones that had expanded.

Unique molecular identifiers were incorporated when the TCRbeta library was constructed. TCRdb re-derived calls from the PCR reads in MiXCR, one entry per CDR3 protein. In the table there are about 210,000 distinct CDR3 sequences, around a sixth of which are singletons. Germline V gives CDR1 MNHEY, CDR2 SVGAGI. V shed 0 bases and J 4 bases; nucleotides not matched to a gene: 12. The CDR3 runs to 17 residues. Points on this clonotype: Antigen: not known.

This clonotype was sampled from a male patient under 10 years old who had a stem cell transplant for acute lymphoblastic leukemia, so the T cells may come from the graft donor. The genes are TRBV6-5 and TRBJ2-7, with TRBD1 identical over 7 bases. The sequenced sample was PBMCs, mostly from graft donor cells, obtained 360 days after TCRalphabeta/CD19-depleted stem cell transplant. The CDR3, as DNA: TGTGCCAGCAGTTACTCCCCTAGACAGGGTGAGGGGTACGAGCAGTACTTC. It encodes CASSYSPRQGEGYEQYF.